Following are 21 T cell receptor beta chains from one sample sequenced in a study of CD8+ T cells in alopecia areata. Extracted from the samples, RNA was reverse transcribed into cDNA to serve as the sequencing template. The protocol was immunoSEQ multiplex PCR, while the TCRdb copy is restricted to in-frame clones and leaves out a portion. The data hold about 34,000 clones, with about 60% observed a single time. The material sequenced was NKG2D-high CD8+ T cells sorted from blood. These receptors came from a human donor with alopecia areata.

The V and J genes are TRBV6-1 and TRBJ2-3; the match to TRBD1 covers 9 bases. The CDR3 spans 17 residues. J lost 5 bases, V lost 1 base, and 10 bases had no gene match. From germline, CDR1 is MNHNS and CDR2 SASEGT. This chain's CDR3 is CASSEEEWDRVKDTQYF. The DNA of the CDR3 is TGTGCCAGCAGTGAAGAAGAATGGGACAGGGTCAAAGATACGCAGTATTTT.

The chain links TRBV10-3 to TRBJ1-2, with D possibly TRBD1 on 6 matching bases. Germline V gene lookup returns CDR1 ENHRY and CDR2 SYGVKD. This CDR3 comprises 14 residues. The V end was cut by 3 bases, the J end by 5 bases, with 13 bases between. CDR3 DNA: TGTGCCATCAGTGAACCAGGGGTTGGGTATGGCTACACCTTC. Translating gives CAISEPGVGYGYTF.

The chain couples TRBV13 to TRBJ1-1, with D perhaps TRBD1 (6 bases). Trimming stripped 2 bases from V and 1 base from J, with 11 bases between. The germline V gene has CDR1 PRHDT and CDR2 FYEKMQ (reference sequence). The length of the CDR3 is 15 residues. The chain's CDR3 is CASSLRGGWNTEAFF. The CDR3 DNA sequence: TGTGCCAGCAGCTTACGTGGGGGCTGGAACACTGAAGCTTTCTTT.

The CDR3 reads CSVGGRGVQGTGELFF. CDR3 bases: TGCAGCGTTGGGGGACGGGGGGTGCAGGGAACCGGGGAGCTGTTTTTT. This chain joins TRBV29-1 and TRBJ2-2; the match to TRBD2 covers 7 bases. The V gene's germline CDR1 is SQVTM and CDR2 ANQGSEA. Germline trimming cut 4 bases from V and 5 bases from J; bases unmatched to any gene: 13. The CDR3 has 16 residues.

This clone was seen a few times. The chain links TRBV14 to TRBJ1-5; TRBD1 is a possible D gene (6 bases). Trimming cost V 2 bases and J 4 bases, with 9 bases left between them. This CDR3 region has 14 residues. Per germline, CDR1 SGHDN and CDR2 FVKESK. In DNA, the CDR3 is TGTGCCAGCAGCCAAACAGGGTGGAATCAGCCCCAGCATTTT. This codes for CASSQTGWNQPQHF.

This clone was picked up a small number of times. The rearrangement joins TRBV19 to TRBJ2-7, with D possibly matching TRBD1 (6 bases). The CDR3 is 13 residues long. Trimming shortened V by 3 bases and J by 2 bases, and 8 bases separated the two germline ends. CDR1 is LNHDA and CDR2 is SQIVND in the germline V gene (reference sequence). Here the CDR3 reads CASSMGAPYEQYF. The CDR3 region has the DNA TGTGCCAGTAGTATGGGGGCTCCCTACGAGCAGTACTTC.

About this clone: A junction end diverges from the germline sequence, so it may reflect a read error. This chain connects TRBV2 to TRBJ2-2, with 13 nucleotides matching TRBD2. This CDR3 is built from 19 residues. From germline, CDR1 is SNHLY and CDR2 FYNNEI. CDR3 amino acids: CAISGQGPTSGRASGELFF. The DNA for the CDR3 is TGTGCCATCAGTGGACAGGGCCCAACTAGCGGGAGGGCCAGCGGGGAGCTGTTTTTT. The full variable domain, completed using reference TRBV2 and TRBJ2-2, is EPEVTQTPSHQVTQMGQEVILRCVPISNHLYFYWYRQILGQKVEFLVSFYNNEISEKSEIFDDQFSVERPDGSNFTLKIRSTKLEDSAMYFCAISGQGPTSGRASGELFFGEGSRLTVL.

The gene calls are TRBV5-1 and TRBJ2-7; D is possibly TRBD2 (5 bases). There are 15 residues in the CDR3. Trimming removed 4 bases from V and 2 bases from J, with 16 bases in between. CDR1 and CDR2 from the germline V gene are SGHRS and YFSETQ. CDR3 protein: CASSPDPSRAYEQYF. The DNA for the CDR3 is TGCGCCAGCAGCCCCGACCCTAGCCGGGCCTACGAGCAGTACTTC.

This clone was seen a handful of times. The chain joins TRBV7-9 to TRBJ2-5; D is undetermined. Germline values: CDR1 SEHNR, CDR2 FQNEAQ (reference sequence). The CDR3 sequence is 12 residues long. Trimming stripped 4 bases from V and 5 bases from J, with 8 bases between. In DNA form, the CDR3 reads TGTGCCAGCAGCTACGGTCGCGAGACCCAGTACTTC. Its translation: CASSYGRETQYF.

The V and J genes are TRBV28 and TRBJ2-7; possibly TRBD2 for D (6 bases). Germline V gene lookup returns CDR1 MDHEN and CDR2 SYDVKM. The CDR3 loop spans 16 amino acids. Trimming shortened V by 8 bases and J by 0 bases, and 20 bases separated the two germline ends. CDR3 DNA: TGTGCCAGCGTGTTAGGTTGGCGGGGCAGCTCCTACGAGCAGTACTTC. This encodes CASVLGWRGSSYEQYF.

CDR3 sequence (DNA): TGCGCCAGCAGCCAAGTTAGTCTAGCCGGGGAGCTGTTTTTT. It translates to CASSQVSLAGELFF. This rearrangement joins TRBV4-1 to TRBJ2-2; D ambiguous. The CDR3 spans 14 residues. Germline assignment: CDR1 MGHRA and CDR2 YSYEKL. Between the trimmed V and J ends, which lost 1 base and 6 bases, there was a span of 9 bases.

The V and J genes are TRBV4-1 and TRBJ1-1, with D possibly TRBD1 on 6 matching bases. This CDR3 contains 16 residues. Trimming shortened V by 0 bases and J by 2 bases, and 13 bases separated the two germline ends. Germline CDR1 is MGHRA and CDR2 is YSYEKL. CDR3 coding DNA: TGCGCCAGCAGCCAAGATCGGAGGGGGGGAAACACTGAAGCTTTCTTT. This encodes CASSQDRRGGNTEAFF.

The chain carries TRBV15 and TRBJ2-5, with TRBD2 identical over 12 bases. V was pared by 8 bases and J by 2 bases, with 0 bases of the junction left unmatched. The CDR3 totals 13 residues. The germline CDR1 and CDR2 sequences are LNHNV and YYDKDF (reference sequence). CDR3 coding DNA: TGTGCCACCGGACTAGCGGGGCAAGAGACCCAGTACTTC. Translating gives CATGLAGQETQYF.

The chain joins TRBV7-8 to TRBJ2-2; D is perhaps TRBD1 or TRBD2 (6 bases each). The germline V gene has CDR1 SGHVS and CDR2 FQNEAQ. CDR3 size: 15 residues. Trimming cost V 6 bases and J 5 bases, with 16 bases left between them. CDR3 sequence reads: CASRPNRAGTGELFF. CDR3 coding DNA: TGTGCCAGCAGGCCTAACAGGGCGGGGACCGGGGAGCTGTTTTTT.

The J gene is TRBJ1-3, the V gene TRBV4-3; D is ambiguous. Germline CDR1 and CDR2: LGHNA and YSLEER. The CDR3 runs to 16 residues. Trimming shortened V by 0 bases and J by 4 bases, and 13 bases separated the two germline ends. CDR3 DNA sequence: TGCGCCAGCAGCCAAGATCTCGGGCGGTGGGGAAACACCATATATTTT. Its translation is CASSQDLGRWGNTIYF.

The rearrangement joins TRBV4-1 to TRBJ2-3; TRBD2 matches at 7 bases. V lost 0 bases to trimming and J lost 1 base; unmatched junction nucleotides: 10. CDR1 is MGHRA and CDR2 is YSYEKL in the germline V gene. CDR3 length equals 18 residues. The CDR3 region has the DNA TGCGCCAGCAGCCAAGATATGAGAAAGCGGGATCGCACAGATACGCAGTATTTT. This codes for CASSQDMRKRDRTDTQYF.

The CDR3 DNA follows: TGTGCCAGCAGTTTGGGGGGGAGCTCCTACGAGCAGTACTTC. Encoded protein: CASSLGGSSYEQYF. The genes are TRBV27 and TRBJ2-7, with 7 bases matching TRBD2. The trim removed 3 bases at V and 0 bases at J, leaving 2 bases unmatched. This CDR3 region has 14 residues. In germline, CDR1 is MNHEY, CDR2 SMNVEV (reference sequence).

The table lists this clone with a few counts. The rearrangement links TRBV5-8 to TRBJ2-7; 9 bases match TRBD1. CDR1 is SGHTS and CDR2 is YDEGEE in the germline V gene. V trimming: 0 bases; J trimming: 4 bases; junction bases outside the gene matches: 2. CDR3 length: 14 amino acids. The CDR3 reads CASSLGQGVYEQYF. The DNA of the CDR3 is TGTGCCAGCAGCTTGGGACAGGGGGTATACGAGCAGTACTTC.

The chain joins TRBV20-1 to TRBJ2-7; no definite D call. The CDR3 loop spans 11 amino acids. Trimming took 6 bases from V and 2 from J, leaving 8 bases between them. Germline CDR1 DFQATT, CDR2 SNEGSKA (reference sequence). Here the CDR3 reads CSAGRAYEQYF. Written as DNA, the CDR3 is TGCAGTGCAGGGCGAGCCTACGAGCAGTACTTC.

The chain employs TRBV28 and TRBJ2-6, with 7 bases fitting TRBD2. This CDR3 has 18 amino acids. Germline V gene lookup returns CDR1 MDHEN and CDR2 SYDVKM. The junction had 12 bases not matched to a gene; V was cut back by 7 bases and J by 0 bases. The CDR3 nucleotides are TGTGCCAGCAAGCTCCACCAGCGGGATGCCTCTGGGGCCAACGTCCTGACTTTC. Translation: CASKLHQRDASGANVLTF. Full variable domain (outside the CDR3, taken from reference TRBV28 and TRBJ2-6): DVKVTQSSRYLVKRTGEKVFLECVQDMDHENMFWYRQDPGLGLRLIYFSYDVKMKEKGDIPEGYSVSREKKERFSLILESASTNQTSMYLCASKLHQRDASGANVLTFGAGSRLTVL.

In its sample, this clone is medium-sized (0.01 to 0.1%). Different DNA sequences within this sample yield the same CDR3. J is TRBJ1-5 and V is TRBV7-9; D not resolved. CDR3 size: 12 residues. Trimming shortened V by 3 bases and J by 6 bases, and 6 bases separated the two germline ends. Germline CDR1 reads SEHNR; CDR2 reads FQNEAQ (reference sequence). CDR3 sequence: CASSLGTQPQHF. CDR3 bases: TGTGCCAGCAGCTTGGGAACTCAGCCCCAGCATTTT.